Following are 28 T cell receptor beta chains from one sample sequenced in a study of blood T cell repertoires in COVID-19. The table came from immunoSEQ multiplex PCR; TCRdb's copy has only in-frame clones and leaves some out. The sample holds 300,000 to 350,000 clones, 80% to 90% seen once. Source material: PBMCs or T cells enriched from blood (not recorded which). The receptors stem from a man aged 25-45 years who had recovered from COVID-19.

V is TRBV7-9 and J is TRBJ1-6; 8 bases are a match to TRBD1. Germline CDR1 and CDR2: SEHNR and FQNEAQ (reference sequence). J gave up 4 bases and V 4 bases, and 6 bases lay outside the gene matches. The CDR3 is 16 residues long. The CDR3 loop reads CASSSRGQGYNSPLHF. CDR3 bases: TGTGCCAGCAGCTCGAGAGGACAGGGATATAATTCACCCCTCCACTTT.

This sequence joins TRBV5-4 and TRBJ1-1, with 7 bases identical to TRBD1. The V gene end was trimmed by 4 bases and the J gene end by 5 bases; junction bases not matched to a gene: 8. The CDR3 is 14 amino acids. Germline-derived CDR1 and CDR2 are SGHNT and YYREEE (reference sequence). The CDR3 loop reads CASSGNRGETEAFF. The CDR3 DNA is TGTGCCAGCAGCGGTAACAGGGGTGAGACTGAAGCTTTCTTT.

The chain uses TRBV4-3 and TRBJ2-7, with D tentatively TRBD2 (5 bases). Trimming took off 0 bases at V and 6 bases at J, with 21 bases between the two ends. The CDR3 is made up of 17 amino acids. CDR1 is LGHNA, CDR2 YSLEER, per germline. The CDR3 protein is CASSQDSPPRGYGEQYF. CDR3 in DNA: TGCGCCAGCAGCCAAGATTCGCCTCCGAGAGGGTACGGCGAGCAGTACTTC.

This clone turned up a few times. This chain connects TRBV5-1 to TRBJ2-7, with 10 bases fitting TRBD1. After removal of 4 bases from V and 4 bases from J, the junction contained 2 bases not matched to a gene. CDR1 and CDR2 (germline): SGHRS, YFSETQ. The CDR3 loop spans 13 amino acids. CDR3 amino acids: CASSTGQGYEQYF. CDR3 sequence (DNA): TGCGCCAGCAGCACGGGACAGGGGTACGAGCAGTACTTC.

The rearrangement uses TRBV5-1 and TRBJ2-3; 12 nucleotides align to TRBD2. V shed 4 bases and J 2 bases; nucleotides not matched to a gene: 8. Germline lookup yields CDR1 SGHRS and CDR2 YFSETQ. CDR3 length: 17 amino acids. This CDR3 is CASSPGLAGRYTDTQYF. DNA for the CDR3: TGCGCCAGCAGCCCCGGACTAGCGGGGAGATACACAGATACGCAGTATTTT.

The rearrangement joins TRBV9 to TRBJ2-1, with a possible D match to TRBD2 (6 bases). The V end was cut by 4 bases, the J end by 0 bases, with 11 bases between. There are 15 residues in the CDR3. Germline V CDR1 and CDR2: SGDLS, YYNGEE. Written as DNA, the CDR3 is TGTGCCAGCAGCTCTCAGGAGGGCTCCTACAATGAGCAGTTCTTC. Protein: CASSSQEGSYNEQFF.

The chain carries TRBV18 and TRBJ1-1, with D possibly being TRBD1 (5 bases). In germline, CDR1 is KGHSH, CDR2 LQKENI. V gave up 3 bases and J gave up 5 bases, with 19 bases separating them. This CDR3 comprises 16 residues. CDR3 protein: CASSPIVGQGGTEAFF. DNA for the CDR3: TGTGCCAGCTCACCCATCGTTGGTCAGGGTGGGACTGAAGCTTTCTTT.

V and J are TRBV14 and TRBJ1-2, with 9 bases identical to TRBD1. This CDR3 contains 16 residues. The V gene's germline CDR1 is SGHDN and CDR2 FVKESK. V was clipped by 3 bases and J by 5 bases; unmatched bases: 10. The CDR3 loop reads CASSQGWTGDSYGYTF. Here the CDR3 DNA reads TGTGCCAGCAGCCAGGGATGGACAGGGGACTCTTATGGCTACACCTTC.

The chain is built from TRBV10-3 and TRBJ2-1; 7 bases match TRBD2. The CDR3 spans 16 residues. Germline trimming cut 7 bases from V and 3 bases from J; bases unmatched to any gene: 12. The germline V gene has CDR1 ENHRY and CDR2 SYGVKD. The CDR3 is CAITSNIGEGYNEQFF. The DNA for the CDR3 is TGTGCCATCACCAGCAACATAGGGGAGGGCTACAATGAGCAGTTCTTC.

This clone is a singleton in its sample. V is TRBV6-5 and J is TRBJ1-2; tentatively, D is TRBD1 (5 bases). V shed 10 bases and J shed 6 bases, with 18 bases lying between them. Germline-derived CDR1 and CDR2 are MNHEY and SVGAGI. This CDR3 has 13 amino acids. In DNA, the CDR3 is TGTGCCACCCAGACAGTTACAAGAAATGGCTACACCTTC. This gives the protein CATQTVTRNGYTF.

The V and J genes are TRBV28 and TRBJ2-7; unclear D gene. V was clipped by 7 bases and J by 4 bases, with 14 bases between them. The germline V gene has CDR1 MDHEN and CDR2 SYDVKM. This CDR3 contains 13 residues. The CDR3 region is CASILAPGYEQYF. The DNA of the CDR3 is TGTGCCAGCATCCTCGCTCCCGGTTACGAGCAGTACTTC. Combining the CDR3 with reference TRBV28 and TRBJ2-7 gives the whole variable domain DVKVTQSSRYLVKRTGEKVFLECVQDMDHENMFWYRQDPGLGLRLIYFSYDVKMKEKGDIPEGYSVSREKKERFSLILESASTNQTSMYLCASILAPGYEQYFGPGTRLTVT.

The chain links TRBV4-1 to TRBJ1-1, with D perhaps TRBD1 (6 bases). Germline V gene sequence: CDR1 MGHRA, CDR2 YSYEKL. The CDR3 consists of 17 residues. Between the trimmed V and J ends, which lost 3 bases and 0 bases, there was a span of 17 bases. CDR3 in DNA: TGCGCCAGCAGCCATAAGAGCGGGGGCCCCATGAACACTGAAGCTTTCTTT. Residues: CASSHKSGGPMNTEAFF.

The rearrangement joins TRBV7-9 to TRBJ2-5; D remains ambiguous. Germline V gene sequence: CDR1 SEHNR, CDR2 FQNEAQ (reference sequence). Trimming took 4 bases from V and 0 from J, leaving 9 bases between them. The CDR3 is 14 residues long. This CDR3 is CASSSPRYQETQYF. As DNA, the CDR3 is TGTGCCAGCAGCTCTCCCAGGTACCAAGAGACCCAGTACTTC. Supplemented by reference TRBV7-9 and TRBJ2-5, the full variable domain reads DTGVSQNPRHKITKRGQNVTFRCDPISEHNRLYWYRQTLGQGPEFLTYFQNEAQLEKSRLLSDRFSAERPKGSFSTLEIQRTEQGDSAMYLCASSSPRYQETQYFGPGTRLLVL.

A few counts support this clone. This chain's CDR3 is CASVSPSGVTYEQYF. CDR3 nucleotide sequence: TGTGCCAGCGTCTCCCCCAGCGGGGTTACCTACGAGCAGTACTTC. V gene TRBV2 combines with J gene TRBJ2-7; 7 bases line up with TRBD2. Per the germline V gene, CDR1 is SNHLY and CDR2 is FYNNEI. This CDR3 is 15 amino acids long. V was clipped by 8 bases and J by 2 bases; unmatched bases: 12.

The J gene is TRBJ2-5, the V gene TRBV5-6, with TRBD2 identical over 7 bases. Germline V gene sequence: CDR1 SGHDT, CDR2 YYEEEE. CDR3 length equals 12 residues. The CDR3 DNA is TGTGTCACCGGGAGGCCCCAAGAGACCCAGTACTTC. This encodes CVTGRPQETQYF.

The V and J genes are TRBV18 and TRBJ1-2; 7 nucleotides agree with TRBD1. Germline assignment: CDR1 KGHSH and CDR2 LQKENI. The CDR3 runs 15 residues. V lost 0 bases, J lost 8 bases, and 9 bases stayed unmatched. The CDR3: CASSPPQGLSKGYTF. CDR3 sequence (DNA): TGTGCCAGCTCACCACCACAGGGGCTTTCGAAGGGCTACACCTTC.

This chain uses TRBV5-5 with TRBJ1-4, with 10 bases lining up with TRBD1. Looked up from germline, CDR1 is SGHKS and CDR2 is YYEKEE (reference sequence). V trimming: 2 bases; J trimming: 5 bases; junction bases outside the gene matches: 6. CDR3 size: 16 residues. As DNA, the CDR3 is TGTGCCAGCAGCTTTCCGGACAGGGGGAAAAATGAAAAACTGTTTTTT. Residues: CASSFPDRGKNEKLFF.

This chain uses TRBV15 with TRBJ2-7, with D tentatively TRBD1 (5 bases). V gave up 0 bases and J gave up 2 bases, with 8 bases separating them. The CDR3 runs to 14 residues. Germline values: CDR1 LNHNV, CDR2 YYDKDF (reference sequence). Here the CDR3 DNA reads TGTGCCACCAGCAGAGATAAGGGGCCCTACGAGCAGTACTTC. This translates into CATSRDKGPYEQYF.

In its sample, this clone was seen a few times. The genes are TRBV10-3 and TRBJ2-3; D may be TRBD2 (6 bases). Per germline, CDR1 ENHRY and CDR2 SYGVKD. This CDR3 is built from 13 residues. Trimming stripped 7 bases from V and 9 bases from J, with 17 bases between. CDR3 DNA: TGTGCCATCAAGGCCGGGGGAGGAGGGACGCAGTATTTT. This translates into CAIKAGGGGTQYF.

This clone appeared once. V gene TRBV7-8 combines with J gene TRBJ1-1; D may be TRBD1 (5 bases). V lost 8 bases to trimming and J lost 4 bases, with 14 bases between them. Germline V lookup: CDR1 SGHVS, CDR2 FQNEAQ. The CDR3 has 13 amino acids. CDR3 sequence reads: CASLKRGSTEAFF. The CDR3 nucleotides read TGTGCCAGCCTGAAAAGGGGTTCCACTGAAGCTTTCTTT. Using reference TRBV7-8 and TRBJ1-1 for the parts outside the CDR3, the full variable domain is GAGVSQSPRYKVAKRGQDVALRCDPISGHVSLFWYQQALGQGPEFLTYFQNEAQLDKSGLPSDRFFAERPEGSVSTLKIQRTQQEDSAVYLCASLKRGSTEAFFGQGTRLTVV.

The V and J genes are TRBV4-1 and TRBJ2-5; 8 positions match TRBD2. With 0 bases clipped from V and 5 bases from J, the junction kept 14 bases outside the gene matches. This CDR3 region has 18 residues. Germline V CDR1 and CDR2: MGHRA, YSYEKL. The DNA for the CDR3 is TGCGCCAGCAGCCAAGAAATACCCATAGCGGGGAGCGGGGAGACCCAGTACTTC. It translates to CASSQEIPIAGSGETQYF.

CDR3 region: CAMRREGQGQETQYF. Written as DNA, the CDR3 is TGTGCCATGAGAAGGGAAGGACAGGGCCAAGAGACCCAGTACTTC. The chain combines TRBV6-5 with TRBJ2-5; 8 bases are a match to TRBD1. V dropped 10 bases and J dropped 1; count of bases not matched to a gene: 11. CDR1 and CDR2 (germline): MNHEY, SVGAGI. CDR3 size: 15 residues.

The genes are TRBV19 and TRBJ1-4; TRBD1 might be the D (6 bases). CDR1 and CDR2 from the germline V gene are LNHDA and SQIVND (reference sequence). This CDR3 spans 14 amino acids. Trimming removed 3 bases at V and 3 bases at J, with 8 bases between. The CDR3 sequence is CASSMTGSNEKLFF. CDR3 sequence (DNA): TGTGCCAGTAGTATGACAGGATCTAATGAAAAACTGTTTTTT.

This chain connects TRBV5-6 to TRBJ1-2, with 8 nucleotides matching TRBD1. The CDR3 contains 17 residues. Germline trimming cut 1 base from V and 6 bases from J; bases unmatched to any gene: 14. Germline V gene sequence: CDR1 SGHDT, CDR2 YYEEEE. CDR3 coding DNA: TGTGCCAGCAGCTTGTACCCCGGCCCGACAGGGGTGGATGGCTACACCTTC. It codes for CASSLYPGPTGVDGYTF.

This sequence joins TRBV29-1 and TRBJ2-3; TRBD2 agrees at 10 bases. CDR1 and CDR2 from the germline V gene are SQVTM and ANQGSEA. The V segment lost 7 bases and the J segment 1 base; nucleotides outside the gene matches: 5. The CDR3 sequence is 14 residues long. The CDR3 spells CSAKRGGRTDTQYF. The CDR3 coding sequence is TGCAGCGCTAAGCGGGGGGGTCGCACAGATACGCAGTATTTT.

This clone appeared once. The chain recombines TRBV10-2 with TRBJ2-3; D might be TRBD2 (5 bases). The CDR3 totals 13 residues. Germline-derived CDR1 and CDR2 are WSHSY and SAAADI. Trimming removed 0 bases at V and 6 bases at J, with 7 bases between. The CDR3 DNA is TGCGCCAGCAGTGAGTCGAGGGCGGATACGCAGTATTTT. This codes for CASSESRADTQYF.

The rearrangement links TRBV2 to TRBJ1-5, with a tentative D call TRBD1 (6 bases). Germline CDR1 is SNHLY and CDR2 is FYNNEI. V lost 4 bases and J lost 5, with 12 bases in between. The CDR3 covers 14 residues. CDR3 in DNA: TGTGCCAGCAGTGCGGGCAGGGGCGATCAGCCCCAGCATTTT. This sequence encodes CASSAGRGDQPQHF.

The chain links TRBV7-9 to TRBJ2-7; D might be TRBD1 (6 bases). The CDR3 spans 15 residues. From germline, CDR1 is SEHNR and CDR2 FQNEAQ (reference sequence). The V end was cut by 5 bases, the J end by 3 bases, with 17 bases between. Here the CDR3 DNA reads TGTGCCAGCAGCACCGACAGGTTCCTTCTCTACGAGCAGTACTTC. Its protein is CASSTDRFLLYEQYF.